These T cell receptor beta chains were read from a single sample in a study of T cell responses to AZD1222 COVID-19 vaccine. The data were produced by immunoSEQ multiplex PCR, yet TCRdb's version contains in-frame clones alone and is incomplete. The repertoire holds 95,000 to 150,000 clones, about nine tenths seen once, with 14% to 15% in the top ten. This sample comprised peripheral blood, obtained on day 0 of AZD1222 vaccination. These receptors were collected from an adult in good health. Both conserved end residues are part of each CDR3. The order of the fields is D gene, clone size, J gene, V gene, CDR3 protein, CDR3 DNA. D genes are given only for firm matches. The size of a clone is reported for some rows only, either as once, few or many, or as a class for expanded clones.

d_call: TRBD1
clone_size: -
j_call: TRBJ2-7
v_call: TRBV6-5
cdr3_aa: CASSYSRQGYEQYF
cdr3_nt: TGTGCCAGCAGTTACTCGAGACAGGGCTACGAGCAGTACTTC

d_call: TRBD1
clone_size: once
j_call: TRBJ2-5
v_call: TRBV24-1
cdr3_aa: CATSDSPGQGDRETQYF
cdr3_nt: TGTGCCACCAGTGATTCTCCGGGACAGGGAGATAGAGAGACCCAGTACTTC

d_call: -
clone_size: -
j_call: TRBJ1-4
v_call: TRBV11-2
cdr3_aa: CASSLVGEKLFF
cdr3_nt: TGTGCCAGCAGCTTAGTAGGCGAAAAACTGTTTTTT

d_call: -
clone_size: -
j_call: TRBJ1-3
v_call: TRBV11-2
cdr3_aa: CASSVRGTGNTIYF
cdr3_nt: TGTGCCAGCAGCGTCAGGGGTACTGGAAACACCATATATTTT

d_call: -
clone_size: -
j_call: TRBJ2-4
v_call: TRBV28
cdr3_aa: CASSPDSPNIQYF
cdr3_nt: TGTGCCAGCAGCCCCGACTCCCCTAACATTCAGTACTTC

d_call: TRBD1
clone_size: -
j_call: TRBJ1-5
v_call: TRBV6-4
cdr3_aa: CASSDLGTGGGHRLSNQPQHF
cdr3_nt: TGTGCCAGCAGTGACCTCGGGACAGGGGGCGGTCATCGGTTGAGCAATCAGCCCCAGCATTTT

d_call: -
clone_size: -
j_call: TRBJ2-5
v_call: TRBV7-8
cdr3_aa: CASSFVGEQETQYF
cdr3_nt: TGTGCCAGCAGCTTTGTTGGGGAACAAGAGACCCAGTACTTC

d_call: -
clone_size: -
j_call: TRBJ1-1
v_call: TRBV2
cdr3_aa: CASSERAVPFF
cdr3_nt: TGTGCCAGCAGTGAAAGGGCAGTGCCTTTCTTT

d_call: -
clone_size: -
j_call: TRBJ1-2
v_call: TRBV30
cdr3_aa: CAWSTFLGQNYGYTF
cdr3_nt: TGTGCCTGGAGTACCTTTTTAGGACAGAACTATGGCTACACCTTC

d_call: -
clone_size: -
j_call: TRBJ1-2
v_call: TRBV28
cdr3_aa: CASSFGYREYGYTF
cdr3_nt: TGTGCCAGCAGTTTCGGGTACAGGGAATATGGCTACACCTTC

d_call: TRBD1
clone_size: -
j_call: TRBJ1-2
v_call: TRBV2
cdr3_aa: CASSGQGGYTF
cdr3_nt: TGTGCCAGCAGTGGACAGGGCGGCTACACCTTC

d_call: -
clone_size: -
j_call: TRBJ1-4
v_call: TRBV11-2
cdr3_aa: CASSPLATGGAATNEKLFF
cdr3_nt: TGTGCCAGCAGCCCATTAGCCACGGGGGGCGCGGCAACTAATGAAAAACTGTTTTTT

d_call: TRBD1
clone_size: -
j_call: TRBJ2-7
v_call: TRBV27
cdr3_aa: CASSSTGAPYEQYF
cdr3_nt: TGTGCCAGCAGTTCGACAGGGGCCCCCTACGAGCAGTACTTC

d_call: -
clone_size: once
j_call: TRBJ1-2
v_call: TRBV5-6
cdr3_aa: CASSLGPPSRGYTF
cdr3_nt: TGTGCCAGCAGCTTGGGACCCCCATCGAGGGGCTACACCTTC

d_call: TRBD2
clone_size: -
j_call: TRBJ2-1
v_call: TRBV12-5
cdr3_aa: CASAPGGVPTIRQFF
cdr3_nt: TGTGCTAGTGCCCCGGGGGGGGTGCCCACAATTCGGCAGTTCTTC

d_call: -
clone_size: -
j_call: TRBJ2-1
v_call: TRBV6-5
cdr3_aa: CASIPAGFSYNEQFF
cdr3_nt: TGTGCCAGCATTCCAGCGGGTTTTTCCTACAATGAGCAGTTCTTC

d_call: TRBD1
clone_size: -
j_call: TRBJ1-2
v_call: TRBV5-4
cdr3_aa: CASSHGGDRVVLGYTF
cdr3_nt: TGTGCCAGCAGCCATGGGGGTGACAGGGTGGTCTTAGGCTACACCTTC

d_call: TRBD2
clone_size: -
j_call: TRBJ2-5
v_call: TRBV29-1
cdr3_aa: CSVPDPGLAGETQYF
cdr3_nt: TGCAGCGTCCCTGATCCGGGACTAGCGGGAGAGACCCAGTACTTC

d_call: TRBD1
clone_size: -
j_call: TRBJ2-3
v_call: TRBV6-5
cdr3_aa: CASSIGQGWGDTQYF
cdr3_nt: TGTGCCAGCAGCATCGGACAGGGGTGGGGAGATACGCAGTATTTT

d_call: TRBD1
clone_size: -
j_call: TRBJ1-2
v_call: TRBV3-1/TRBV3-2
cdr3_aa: CASSQGGGTGGSGYGYTF
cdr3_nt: TGTGCCAGCAGCCAAGGAGGCGGGACAGGGGGCTCAGGCTATGGCTACACCTTC

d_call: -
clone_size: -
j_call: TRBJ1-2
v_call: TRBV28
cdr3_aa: CASSAISYGYTF
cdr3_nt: TGTGCCAGCAGTGCGATCAGTTATGGCTACACCTTC

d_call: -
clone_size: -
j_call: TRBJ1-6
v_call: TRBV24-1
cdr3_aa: CATSDLGDAYNSPLHF
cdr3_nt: TGTGCCACCAGTGATTTGGGGGACGCCTATAATTCACCCCTCCACTTT

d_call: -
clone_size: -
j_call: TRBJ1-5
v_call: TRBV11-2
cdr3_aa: CASSLQGGNQPQHF
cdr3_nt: TGTGCCAGCAGCTTACAGGGAGGTAATCAGCCCCAGCATTTT

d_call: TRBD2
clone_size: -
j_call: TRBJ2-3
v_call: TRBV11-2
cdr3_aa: CASRLGSGGATDTQYF
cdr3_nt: TGTGCCAGCAGGCTCGGTAGCGGGGGGGCCACAGATACGCAGTATTTT

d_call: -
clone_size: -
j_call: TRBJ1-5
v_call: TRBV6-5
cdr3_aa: CASSYSGPSNLEPQHF
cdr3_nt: TGTGCCAGCAGTTACTCGGGGCCGAGTAATTTGGAGCCCCAGCATTTT

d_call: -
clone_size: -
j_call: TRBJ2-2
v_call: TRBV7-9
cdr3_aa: CASSSGSGELFF
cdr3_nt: TGTGCCAGCAGCTCAGGGTCCGGGGAGCTGTTTTTT

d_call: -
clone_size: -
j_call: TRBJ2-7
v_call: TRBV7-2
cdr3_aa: CASSLDWDNEQYF
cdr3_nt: TGTGCCAGCAGCCTCGATTGGGATAACGAGCAGTACTTC